A single sample is the source of the 11 T cell receptor beta chains below, sequenced in a study of T cells in Graves' hyperthyroidism and ophthalmopathy. Amplified TCR beta CDR3 regions derived from RNA transcripts. TCR CDR3 underwent first-round RT-PCR with the HTBI primer set. TCRdb reanalysed the multiplex PCR reads using MiXCR and keeps one entry per CDR3 protein. Of 450,000 to 700,000 distinct CDR3 sequences in the sample, around 46% were seen once. Sequenced: peripheral blood or thyroid tissue (not recorded which). All receptors come from an adult woman with Graves' disease, either hyperthyroidism or ophthalmopathy (not recorded which).

Comments on this clonotype: This could be a read error, since a much larger clone is one nucleotide away. The CDR3 nucleotides read TGTGTCAGCAAAGGCGGAACGAACACCGGGGAGCTGTTTTTT. This sequence encodes CVSKGGTNTGELFF. The gene calls are TRBV7-9 and TRBJ2-2; unclear D gene. The CDR3 runs to 14 residues. In germline, CDR1 is SEHNR, CDR2 FQNEAQ (reference sequence).

Details on this clonotype: The CDR3 does not close with the conserved phenylalanine or tryptophan, likely indicating a read error. Because the CDR3's place on the DNA is in doubt, the DNA is left out and the CDR3 is given as listed by TCRdb. The V gene is TRBV13, the J gene TRBJ2-6. The CDR3 is 8 residues long, ends included. Germline V lookup: CDR1 PRHDT, CDR2 FYEKMQ (reference sequence). The CDR3 loop reads CASSPWTS.

This clonotype occurred a few times. A much more abundant neighbour one base away suggests this may be a read error. The CDR3 is CSVVPNTEAFF. CDR3 nucleotide sequence: TGCAGCGTTGTACCGAACACTGAAGCTTTCTTT. This chain uses TRBV29-1 with TRBJ1-1; D is unresolved. Germline V CDR1 and CDR2: SQVTM, ANQGSEA. There are 11 residues in the CDR3. V lost 4 bases to trimming and J lost 1 base, with 4 bases between them.

This clonotype was counted at least ten times. The chain links TRBV10-3 to TRBJ1-5; 10 positions match TRBD1. CDR1 and CDR2 (germline): ENHRY, SYGVKD. The CDR3 contains 15 residues. Unmatched junction bases numbered 2, after V lost 4 bases and J lost 2 bases. CDR3 amino acids: CAISVGTGGNQPQHF. CDR3 DNA sequence: TGTGCCATCAGTGTCGGGACAGGGGGCAATCAGCCCCAGCATTTT.

Of note for this clonotype: Possible read error: a much larger clone is one base away. Because the CDR3 is missing its conserved closing phenylalanine or tryptophan, this is likely a read error. J is TRBJ1-6 and V is TRBV2; D is possibly TRBD1 (6 bases). V lost 2 bases, J lost 13 bases, and 15 bases lay in between. This CDR3 is 14 amino acids long. Germline V lookup: CDR1 SNHLY, CDR2 FYNNEI. The CDR3 DNA is TGTGCCAGCAGTGAACAGGGGAGCAATCAGCCCCTCCACCTT. This sequence encodes CASSEQGSNQPLHL.

This clonotype occurred many times. The chain carries TRBV11-2 and TRBJ1-6; 7 positions agree with TRBD1. Germline lookup yields CDR1 SGHAT and CDR2 FQNNGV. Trimming at V came to 2 bases and at J to 9 bases, leaving 7 bases not matched to a gene. The CDR3 is 15 residues long. The CDR3 loop reads CASSLITDRVSPLHF. The CDR3 nucleotides read TGTGCCAGCAGCTTAATCACCGACAGGGTTTCACCCCTCCACTTT.

This clonotype was detected once. The DNA of the CDR3 is TGTGCCAGCAGTTCGTCGGCGGGAGCCGACGAGCAGTACTTC. Translation: CASSSSAGADEQYF. The genes are TRBV7-9 and TRBJ2-7; TRBD2 agrees at 7 bases. The CDR3 is made up of 14 amino acids. Germline V gives CDR1 SEHNR, CDR2 FQNEAQ (reference sequence). V was pared by 6 bases and J by 5 bases, with 10 bases of the junction left unmatched.

This clonotype showed up many times. The chain carries TRBV6-1 and TRBJ1-2; perhaps TRBD1 as D (6 bases). Trimming left V 7 bases short and J 4 bases short, with 22 bases between. Germline values: CDR1 MNHNS, CDR2 SASEGT. The CDR3 covers 16 residues. The CDR3 nucleotides read TGTGCCAGCAAGATACAGGGCAGAAGGGGAATCTATGGCTACACCTTC. It translates to CASKIQGRRGIYGYTF.

This clonotype was recorded many times. CDR3 sequence reads: CSAHRGLYEKLFF. CDR3 in DNA: TGCAGTGCTCACAGGGGGCTTTATGAAAAACTGTTTTTT. The rearrangement links TRBV20-1 to TRBJ1-4; 9 bases are a match to TRBD1. Germline CDR1 and CDR2: DFQATT and SNEGSKA (reference sequence). The V gene end was trimmed by 5 bases and the J gene end by 6 bases; junction bases not matched to a gene: 4. The length of the CDR3 is 13 residues.

This clonotype turned up a few times. This chain uses TRBV5-1 with TRBJ2-5; 10 nucleotides line up with TRBD2. The junction had 6 bases not matched to a gene; V was cut back by 0 bases and J by 4 bases. There are 16 residues in the CDR3. Germline V lookup: CDR1 SGHRS, CDR2 YFSETQ. DNA for the CDR3: TGCGCCAGCAGCTTGGCTCCTAGCGGGAGTGGAGAGACCCAGTACTTC. Translated: CASSLAPSGSGETQYF.

This clonotype was counted many times. CDR3 in DNA: TGTGCCAGCAGCCAAGTTGGTTCCGTTATCGAAGCTTTCTTT. Translating it yields CASSQVGSVIEAFF. The chain links TRBV3-1 to TRBJ1-1; D is undetermined. Germline V gene sequence: CDR1 LGHDT, CDR2 YNNKEL (reference sequence). Deletions cut 1 base from V and 8 bases from J, with 14 bases between. The CDR3 covers 14 residues.